This TCR beta chain was captured in a study of T cells in Graves' hyperthyroidism and ophthalmopathy. Study-wide results and caveats: Most thyroid clonotypes expanded above 0.001 appeared in blood too. Ophthalmopathy could be told apart from stable hyperthyroidism with a 13 V-J model.

Researchers amplified the TCR beta CDR3 regions from RNA transcripts. Using the HTBI primer set, a first-round RT-PCR was run on the TCR CDR3. TCRdb re-analysed the multiplex PCR reads in MiXCR, keeping a single row per CDR3 protein. The sample yields roughly 380,000 distinct CDR3 sequences, 15% to 20% seen once. This clonotype has a count of ten or more. Antigen specificity is unknown. With V trimmed by 0 bases and J by 1 base, 9 bases remained unmatched. CDR3 length: 19 amino acids. Germline CDR1 is SGHDN and CDR2 is FVKESK. Exclusion criteria comprised uncontrolled infection, other autoimmune disease, pregnancy or lactation.

The gene calls are TRBV14 and TRBJ1-1; 12 nucleotides line up with TRBD1. The source of this sequence is a woman aged 40-49 years with Graves' ophthalmopathy. Sample: blood. DNA of the CDR3: TGTGCCAGCAGCCAAGATTGGTGGGGACAGGGGGCTAGGAACACTGAAGCTTTCTTT. It is translated as CASSQDWWGQGARNTEAFF.